This entry lists 12 T cell receptor beta chains sequenced from one sample in a study of Tregs in tolerant kidney transplant recipients. Sequencing was performed with immunoSEQ multiplex PCR; in TCRdb, only in-frame clones are kept and a portion is missing. The sample comprises about 73,000 clones, less than 95% of which are singletons, and 0.34% rests with the top ten. This material consisted of Tregs from blood, taken before the transplant. Receptor source: a human donor who received a combined kidney and bone marrow transplant.

The chain links TRBV6-5 to TRBJ2-1; D perhaps matches TRBD2 (7 bases). The length of the CDR3 is 15 residues. Germline CDR1 is MNHEY and CDR2 is SVGAGI. Trimming pared 6 bases from V and 4 bases from J, leaving 16 bases between. For the CDR3, the DNA is TGTGCCAGCAGGAAAGGGGGGGGCCTTTACAATGAGCAGTTCTTC. Protein product: CASRKGGGLYNEQFF.

The chain uses TRBV11-2 and TRBJ2-7; D uncertain. V gave up 0 bases and J gave up 3 bases, with 12 bases separating them. CDR3 length: 15 residues. CDR1 is SGHAT and CDR2 is FQNNGV in the germline V gene. CDR3 in amino acids: CASSLDLASSYEQYF. CDR3 DNA sequence: TGTGCCAGCAGCTTAGATTTGGCCAGTAGCTACGAGCAGTACTTC. Combining the CDR3 with reference TRBV11-2 and TRBJ2-7 gives the whole variable domain EAGVAQSPRYKIIEKRQSVAFWCNPISGHATLYWYQQILGQGPKLLIQFQNNGVVDDSQLPKDRFSAERLKGVDSTLKIQPAKLEDSAVYLCASSLDLASSYEQYFGPGTRLTVT.

The rearrangement links TRBV5-1 to TRBJ2-1; possibly TRBD1 for D (6 bases). Per the germline V gene, CDR1 is SGHRS and CDR2 is YFSETQ. Trimming took off 7 bases at V and 9 bases at J, with 14 bases between the two ends. The CDR3 sequence is 12 residues long. CDR3 nucleotides: TGCGCCAGCCACCGGGACATCAGTGAGCAGTTCTTC. Translation gives CASHRDISEQFF.

The gene calls are TRBV18 and TRBJ1-1; D unclear. Germline lookup yields CDR1 KGHSH and CDR2 LQKENI. The germline V and J ends were trimmed by 5 bases and 6 bases, with 13 bases remaining between them. The CDR3 extends over 13 amino acids. The chain's CDR3 is CASSSSRSSEAFF. The CDR3 bases are TGTGCCAGCTCATCTTCACGGAGCTCTGAAGCTTTCTTT.

The rearrangement links TRBV5-1 to TRBJ2-3; D unresolved. The ends were cut back, 4 bases at V and 1 base at J, with 13 bases in the middle. The CDR3 runs 15 residues. The germline V gene encodes CDR1 SGHRS and CDR2 YFSETQ. CDR3 sequence reads: CASSMGWAGTDTQYF. In DNA form, the CDR3 reads TGCGCCAGCAGCATGGGTTGGGCCGGCACAGATACGCAGTATTTT.

J is TRBJ2-7 and V is TRBV28; D perhaps matches TRBD2 (5 bases). CDR3 length: 14 residues. Trimming removed 3 bases from V and 4 bases from J, with 13 bases in between. CDR1 is MDHEN and CDR2 is SYDVKM in the germline V gene. This chain's CDR3 is CASSFSPEEYEQYF. The CDR3 region has the DNA TGTGCCAGCAGTTTTTCACCGGAGGAATACGAGCAGTACTTC.

Only a few counts were recorded for this clone. The rearrangement joins TRBV28 to TRBJ1-1, with TRBD1 identical over 8 bases. Trimming cost V 7 bases and J 7 bases; bases outside gene matches: 11. In germline, CDR1 is MDHEN, CDR2 SYDVKM. The CDR3 consists of 14 residues. CDR3 amino acids: CASTDRVWGGEAFF. The CDR3 DNA follows: TGTGCCAGCACGGACAGGGTTTGGGGGGGTGAAGCTTTCTTT.

The chain recombines TRBV2 with TRBJ2-7; possibly TRBD1 or TRBD2 for D (5 bases each). Trimming removed 7 bases at V and 3 bases at J, with 10 bases between. This CDR3 spans 12 amino acids. Germline-derived CDR1 and CDR2 are SNHLY and FYNNEI. CDR3 residues: CASTRDRYEQYF. CDR3 sequence (DNA): TGTGCCAGCACCCGGGACCGCTACGAGCAGTACTTC. Filled out from reference TRBV2 and TRBJ2-7, the complete variable domain reads EPEVTQTPSHQVTQMGQEVILRCVPISNHLYFYWYRQILGQKVEFLVSFYNNEISEKSEIFDDQFSVERPDGSNFTLKIRSTKLEDSAMYFCASTRDRYEQYFGPGTRLTVT.

The V call is TRBV28, the J call TRBJ2-2; 8 bases match TRBD1. The length of the CDR3 is 16 residues. CDR1 is MDHEN and CDR2 is SYDVKM in the germline V gene. V shed 5 bases, J shed 5 bases, and the junction held 10 bases outside the gene matches. CDR3 nucleotides: TGTGCCAGCAGTCCCGAAGGACAGGGACGGACCGGGGAGCTGTTTTTT. It translates to CASSPEGQGRTGELFF.

This chain links TRBV19 with TRBJ2-7; TRBD2 agrees at 9 bases. CDR3 length: 14 residues. Germline V gene data show CDR1 as LNHDA and CDR2 as SQIVND (reference sequence). V shed 5 bases, J shed 2 bases, and the junction held 4 bases outside the gene matches. The CDR3 here is CASSEAGGTYEQYF. CDR3 DNA: TGTGCCAGTAGTGAGGCGGGAGGGACCTACGAGCAGTACTTC.

The chain has TRBV5-4 and TRBJ1-2, with 8 positions matching TRBD1. This CDR3 has 14 residues. Germline V gene data show CDR1 as SGHNT and CDR2 as YYREEE (reference sequence). With V trimmed by 2 bases and J by 8 bases, 8 bases remained unmatched. The CDR3 here is CASSLATGARGYTF. The CDR3 coding sequence is TGTGCCAGCAGCTTAGCGACAGGGGCCAGGGGCTACACCTTC.

V is TRBV2 and J is TRBJ2-1; D might be TRBD2 (5 bases). Trimming removed 7 bases from V and 2 bases from J, with 12 bases in between. The CDR3 loop spans 14 amino acids. Germline-derived CDR1 and CDR2 are SNHLY and FYNNEI. The CDR3 loop is CASIDGNAYNEQFF. The CDR3 region has the DNA TGTGCCAGCATCGACGGGAACGCCTACAATGAGCAGTTCTTC.